This entry lists 3 T cell receptor beta chains sequenced from one sample in a study of T cell clones after liver transplantation. Assay: immunoSEQ multiplex PCR; the TCRdb copy retains only in-frame clones and omits some. The sample includes about 72,000 clones, under 95% of them seen just once. The sequencing here drew on CD4+ T cells from blood, taken before liver transplant. These receptors all stem from a human donor who received a liver transplant.

The rearrangement links TRBV6-5 to TRBJ1-2, with 7 bases identical to TRBD1. V was pared by 6 bases and J by 6 bases, with 10 bases of the junction left unmatched. The CDR3 has 14 residues. Germline V CDR1 and CDR2: MNHEY, SVGAGI. Here the CDR3 DNA reads TGTGCCAGCAGACGCACCCGGGACAGCCATGGCTACACCTTC. It specifies CASRRTRDSHGYTF.

The chain recombines TRBV19 with TRBJ2-7; 11 bases agree with TRBD1. This CDR3 spans 14 amino acids. With 6 bases clipped from V and 2 bases from J, the junction kept 3 bases outside the gene matches. Germline V gene lookup returns CDR1 LNHDA and CDR2 SQIVND (reference sequence). CDR3 sequence reads: CASSRDRGTYEQYF. DNA of the CDR3: TGTGCCAGTAGCCGGGACAGGGGGACCTACGAGCAGTACTTC.

V usage is TRBV10-1 and J usage is TRBJ2-5; TRBD1 matches 7 bases. The trim removed 5 bases at V and 3 bases at J, leaving 6 bases unmatched. Germline CDR1 and CDR2: WNHNN and SYGVQD (reference sequence). This CDR3 is built from 14 residues. The CDR3 DNA follows: TGCGCCAGCAGTCGAGGGGGCGCTGAAGAGACCCAGTACTTC. Amino acid sequence: CASSRGGAEETQYF.